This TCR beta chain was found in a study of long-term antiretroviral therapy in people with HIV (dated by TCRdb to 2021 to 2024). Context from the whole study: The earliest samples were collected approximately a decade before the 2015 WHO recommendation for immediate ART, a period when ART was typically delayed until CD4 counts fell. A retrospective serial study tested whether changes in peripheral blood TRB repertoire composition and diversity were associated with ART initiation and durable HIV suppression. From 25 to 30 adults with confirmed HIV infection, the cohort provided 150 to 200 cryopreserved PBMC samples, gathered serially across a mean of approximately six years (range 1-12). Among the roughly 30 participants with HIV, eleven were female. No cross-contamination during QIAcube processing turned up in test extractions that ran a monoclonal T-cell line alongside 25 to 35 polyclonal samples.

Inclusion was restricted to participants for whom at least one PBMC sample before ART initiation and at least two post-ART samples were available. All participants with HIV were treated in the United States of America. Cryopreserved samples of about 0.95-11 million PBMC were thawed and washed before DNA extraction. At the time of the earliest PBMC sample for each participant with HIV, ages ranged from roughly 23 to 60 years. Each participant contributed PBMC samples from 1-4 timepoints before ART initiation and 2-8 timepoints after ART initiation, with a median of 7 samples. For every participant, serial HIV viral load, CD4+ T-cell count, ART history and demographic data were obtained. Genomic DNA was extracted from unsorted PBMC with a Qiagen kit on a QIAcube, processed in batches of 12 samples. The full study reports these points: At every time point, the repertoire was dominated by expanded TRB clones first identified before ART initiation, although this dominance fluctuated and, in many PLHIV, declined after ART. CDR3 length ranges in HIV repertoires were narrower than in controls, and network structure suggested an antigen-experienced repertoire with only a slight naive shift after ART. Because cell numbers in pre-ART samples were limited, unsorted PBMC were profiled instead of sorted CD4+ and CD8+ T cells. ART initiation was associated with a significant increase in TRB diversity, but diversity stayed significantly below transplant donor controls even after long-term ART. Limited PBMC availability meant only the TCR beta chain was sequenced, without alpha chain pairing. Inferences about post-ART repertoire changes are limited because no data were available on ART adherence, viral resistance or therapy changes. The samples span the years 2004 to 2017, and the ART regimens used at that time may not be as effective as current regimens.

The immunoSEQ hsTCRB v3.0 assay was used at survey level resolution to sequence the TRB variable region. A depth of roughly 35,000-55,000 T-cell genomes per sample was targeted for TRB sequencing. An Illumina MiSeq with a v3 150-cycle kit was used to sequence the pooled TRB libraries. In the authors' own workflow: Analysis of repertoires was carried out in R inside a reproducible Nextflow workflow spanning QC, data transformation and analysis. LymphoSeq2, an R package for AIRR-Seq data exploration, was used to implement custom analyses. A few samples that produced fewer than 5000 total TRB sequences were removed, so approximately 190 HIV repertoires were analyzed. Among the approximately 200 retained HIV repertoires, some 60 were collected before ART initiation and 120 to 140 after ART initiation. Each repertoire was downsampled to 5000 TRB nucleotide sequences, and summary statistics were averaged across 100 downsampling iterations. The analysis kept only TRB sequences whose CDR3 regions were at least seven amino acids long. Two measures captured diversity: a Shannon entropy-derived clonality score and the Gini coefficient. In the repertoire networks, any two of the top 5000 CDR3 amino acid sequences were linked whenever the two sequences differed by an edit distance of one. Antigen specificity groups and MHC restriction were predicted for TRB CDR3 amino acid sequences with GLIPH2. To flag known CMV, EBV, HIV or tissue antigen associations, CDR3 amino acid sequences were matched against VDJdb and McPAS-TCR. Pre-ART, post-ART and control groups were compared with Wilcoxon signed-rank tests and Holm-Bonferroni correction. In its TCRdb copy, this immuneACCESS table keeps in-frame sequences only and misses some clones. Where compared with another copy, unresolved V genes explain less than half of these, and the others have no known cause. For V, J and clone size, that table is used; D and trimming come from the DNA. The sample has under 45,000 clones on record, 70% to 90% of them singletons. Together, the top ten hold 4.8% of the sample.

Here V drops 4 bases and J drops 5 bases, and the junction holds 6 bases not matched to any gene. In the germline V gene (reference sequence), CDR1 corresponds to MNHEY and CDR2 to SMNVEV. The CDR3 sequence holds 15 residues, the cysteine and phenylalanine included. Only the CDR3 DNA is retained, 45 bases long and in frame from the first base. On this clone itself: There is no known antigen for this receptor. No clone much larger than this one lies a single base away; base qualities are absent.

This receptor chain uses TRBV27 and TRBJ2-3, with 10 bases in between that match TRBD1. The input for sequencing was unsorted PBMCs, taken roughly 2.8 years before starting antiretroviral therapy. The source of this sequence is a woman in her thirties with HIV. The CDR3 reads CASSSGTGARDTQYF. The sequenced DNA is TGTGCCAGCAGTTCAGGGACAGGGGCTAGAGATACGCAGTATTTT.